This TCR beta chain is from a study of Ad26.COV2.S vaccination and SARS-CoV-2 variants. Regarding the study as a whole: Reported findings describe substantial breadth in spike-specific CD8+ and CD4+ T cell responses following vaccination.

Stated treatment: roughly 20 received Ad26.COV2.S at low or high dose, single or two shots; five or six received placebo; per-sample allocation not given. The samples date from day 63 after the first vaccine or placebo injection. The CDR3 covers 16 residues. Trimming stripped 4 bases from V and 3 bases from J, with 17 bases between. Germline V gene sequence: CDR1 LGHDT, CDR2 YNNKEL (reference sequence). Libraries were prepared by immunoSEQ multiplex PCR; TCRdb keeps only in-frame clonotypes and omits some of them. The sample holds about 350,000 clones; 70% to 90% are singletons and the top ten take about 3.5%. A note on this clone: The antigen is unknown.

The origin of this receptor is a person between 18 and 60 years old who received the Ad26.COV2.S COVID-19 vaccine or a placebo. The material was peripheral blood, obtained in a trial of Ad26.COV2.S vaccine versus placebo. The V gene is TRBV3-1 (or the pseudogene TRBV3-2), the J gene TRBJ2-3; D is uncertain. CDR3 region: CASSPPKRPLTDTQYF. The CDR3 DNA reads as TGTGCCAGCAGCCCACCCAAGCGCCCCCTAACAGATACGCAGTATTTT.